This T cell receptor beta chain was recorded in a study of blood T cell repertoires in COVID-19 (dated by TCRdb to about 2020). The study in broad terms: Samples covering the acute and convalescent phases of COVID-19 were provided by collaborators in the United States, Italy and Spain. The prospective study material was composed of cDNA or gDNA derived from T cells, B-cell-depleted T cells, or PBMCs. Nearly every sample came with metadata listing a de-identified subject ID, COVID-19 status, age in years and sex. The dataset comprised deeply sampled blood TCRbeta repertoires from subjects exposed to, actively infected with, or recovered from COVID-19. Where HLA class I and class II types were available, the types were taken from metadata supplied by the sample provider, not from assay-based typing. A freely available public database, intended as a resource for researchers studying the immune response to SARS-CoV-2, is where the repertoires were released. Samples came from the ongoing ImmuneRACE study (first 160 participants) plus 1,254 subjects from 6 global collaborators. The study at large found these results: The quantity of clinical and demographic metadata differed by source and by participant and was supplied without curation.

The immunoSEQ Assay, a bias-controlled multiplex PCR, was used to amplify TCRbeta CDR3 regions from genomic DNA. In the original analysis: The number of nucleated cells in each sample was estimated from the amplification of reference gene primers within the assay. To quantify the absolute abundance of each unique TCRbeta CDR3 rearrangement, sequence reads were collapsed and filtered. For each sample, productive Simpson clonality was calculated as the square root of Simpson's diversity index over productive rearrangements. TCRdb limited this immuneACCESS table to in-frame rearrangements with V and J called. A share of clones is missing; checked studies link under half to unresolved V genes, and the rest is unexplained. V and J calls and clone size are copied from that table; D and trimming were computed from the DNA. Counted in this sample were roughly 90,000 clones; 80% of them appeared once. The ten largest clonotypes hold approximately 15% of the sample.

Each collaborating institution followed its own protocols to collect whole blood in K2EDTA tubes. For TCRbeta analysis, collaborators shipped samples in one of three forms: frozen whole blood, isolated PBMCs, or DNA extracted from either of those sample types. Details on this clone: Its binding antigen is unknown. Qualities for individual bases were not recorded, and no much larger clone is one base off.

Sequences MNHEY (CDR1) and SVGEGT (CDR2) are obtained from the germline V gene. V is pared back by 2 bases and J by 7 bases, with 26 bases lying between the germline termini. From the cysteine up to the phenylalanine, the CDR3 has a length of 19 residues. Of the read, only the CDR3 DNA is kept; its 57 bases are in frame from base 1. The chain joins TRBV6-2 or TRBV6-3 to TRBJ1-4, with no confident D gene call. The sequenced material came from peripheral blood. The origin of this receptor is a human donor in a cohort sampled during active COVID-19. Read as DNA, the sequence is TGTGCCAGCAGTTACCAAGCGGGGAAGGGTCTGGTAGGCGGTGAAAAACTGTTTTTT. Translated, it gives CASSYQAGKGLVGGEKLFF.